What follows are 25 T cell receptor beta chains derived from one specimen sequenced in a study of regulatory T cells in long-lasting Graves disease. Investigators prepared the TCR beta libraries by applying iRepertoire HTBI primers and Arm-PCR of CDR3 regions. Via MiXCR, TCRdb re-called the multiplex PCR reads, giving one row per CDR3 protein. The sample lists more than 300,000 distinct CDR3 sequences; about 12% were seen once. Indicated time point: newly diagnosed GD, antithyroid drugs for less than 3 months. After RNA was extracted from PBMCs, the TCR library was made from it. The data were also submitted as part of a second study, on T cells in Graves' hyperthyroidism and ophthalmopathy.

The sequenced sample was peripheral blood mononuclear cells (PBMCs), obtained at new diagnosis, from a patient treated with antithyroid drugs. All receptors derive from a woman aged 18-35 years with Graves disease.

This clonotype was detected a few times. A much larger clone lies one base from this, so it may be a read error. This sequence joins TRBV20-1 and TRBJ1-1, with 7 positions matching TRBD1. Per the germline V gene, CDR1 is DFQATT and CDR2 is SNEGSKA (reference sequence). The CDR3 sequence is 13 residues long. CDR3 nucleotide sequence: TGCGGTGCTAATTCAGGGGGATTCACTGAAGCTTTCTTT. Amino acid sequence: CGANSGGFTEAFF.

This clonotype has a count of ten or more. This rearrangement joins TRBV18 to TRBJ2-7; D gene uncertain. The germline CDR1 and CDR2 sequences are KGHSH and LQKENI. The CDR3 has 13 amino acids. V lost 3 bases and J 6 bases, leaving 12 bases between the germline ends. CDR3 in amino acids: CASSPSSAREQYV. CDR3 DNA sequence: TGTGCCAGCTCACCTTCAAGCGCCCGCGAGCAGTACGTC.

The chain combines TRBV12-5 with TRBJ2-3, with 12 bases matching TRBD2. The J segment lost 2 bases and the V segment lost 7 bases, leaving 7 bases of the junction unmatched. The germline gives CDR1 LGHNT, CDR2 FRNRAP. The CDR3 covers 16 residues. Here the CDR3 reads CASAPLAGGHTDTQYF. The CDR3 DNA sequence: TGTGCTAGTGCCCCACTAGCGGGAGGACACACAGATACGCAGTATTTT.

In this sample, this clonotype turned up many times. V gene TRBV5-1 combines with J gene TRBJ2-1; D tentatively reads TRBD1 or TRBD2 (5 bases each). Trimming took off 4 bases at V and 4 bases at J, with 24 bases between the two ends. The CDR3 contains 18 residues. The germline gives CDR1 SGHRS, CDR2 YFSETQ. CDR3 loop: CASSPVGTQGLGYNEQFF. The CDR3 DNA is TGCGCCAGCAGCCCTGTCGGGACCCAAGGGCTAGGGTACAATGAGCAGTTCTTC.

The V gene is TRBV19, the J gene TRBJ1-2, with 9 bases lining up with TRBD1. Germline CDR1 reads LNHDA; CDR2 reads SQIVND (reference sequence). The CDR3 contains 15 residues. Germline trimming cut 3 bases from V and 4 bases from J; bases unmatched to any gene: 6. The CDR3 coding sequence is TGTGCCAGTAGTATGCGACAGGGGGAAACCTATGGCTACACCTTC. Protein product: CASSMRQGETYGYTF.

This clonotype came up many times. V and J are TRBV12-5 and TRBJ2-2; TRBD2 agrees at 7 bases. The CDR3 length is 16 residues. Germline V CDR1 and CDR2: LGHNT, FRNRAP. The V and J ends lost 1 base and 4 bases, in that order; junction bases with no gene match: 6. This CDR3 is CASGLGGGAFTGELFF. The CDR3 coding sequence is TGTGCTAGTGGTTTGGGCGGGGGAGCTTTCACCGGGGAGCTGTTTTTT.

V gene TRBV5-1 combines with J gene TRBJ2-3; D is unresolved. The CDR3 spans 14 residues. The V and J ends lost 1 base and 2 bases respectively, with 8 bases between them. Per germline, CDR1 SGHRS and CDR2 YFSETQ. The CDR3 DNA reads as TGCGCCAGCAGCTTGATAAACCCCACAGATACGCAGTATTTT. It specifies CASSLINPTDTQYF.

The sample holds many counts of this clonotype. The gene calls are TRBV4-3 and TRBJ2-2; either TRBD1 or TRBD2 may supply D (5 bases each). The V gene's germline CDR1 is LGHNA and CDR2 YSLEER. Deletions cut 0 bases from V and 4 bases from J, with 15 bases between. CDR3 size: 17 residues. CDR3 in DNA: TGCGCCAGCAGCCAAGAATTATGGGCAGGGAGCACCGGGGAGCTGTTTTTT. It yields the protein CASSQELWAGSTGELFF.

This clonotype occurred many times. The rearrangement uses TRBV10-1 and TRBJ2-5; 8 nucleotides line up with TRBD1. CDR3 length equals 15 residues. CDR1 is WNHNN and CDR2 is SYGVQD in the germline V gene (reference sequence). In DNA, the CDR3 is TGCGCGAAATCTCAGGGGGCAGAGGGGCAAGAGACCCAGTACTTC. Translating gives CAKSQGAEGQETQYF.

This clonotype showed up many times. This chain uses TRBV18 with TRBJ2-7; 8 bases map to TRBD1. Losses at the gene ends were 4 bases for V and 6 bases for J; bases not matched to a gene: 11. Germline V gene lookup returns CDR1 KGHSH and CDR2 LQKENI. CDR3 length: 15 amino acids. The CDR3: CASSQILGQGGEQYF. DNA for the CDR3: TGTGCCAGCTCACAAATCCTCGGACAGGGTGGCGAGCAGTACTTC.

In this sample, this clonotype turned up a few times. The rearrangement uses TRBV6-1 and TRBJ1-1, with D unclear. Per the germline V gene, CDR1 is MNHNS and CDR2 is SASEGT. This CDR3 is built from 14 residues. With 7 bases removed from V and 4 bases from J, the gap between germline ends came to 16 bases. This chain's CDR3 is CASTNQGIGTEAFF. CDR3 bases: TGTGCCAGCACCAATCAAGGGATAGGCACTGAAGCTTTCTTT.

This clonotype was observed at least ten times. Compared with germline, one end of the junction differs, possibly owing to a read error. This sequence joins TRBV6-1 and TRBJ2-1; tentative D call: TRBD2 (5 bases). The CDR3 consists of 14 residues. CDR1 and CDR2 (germline): MNHNS, SASEGT. The CDR3 DNA follows: TGTGCCAGCAGCGAAGGTAGTAGTAGAGGGGAGCAGTTCTTC. As protein: CASSEGSSRGEQFF.

This clonotype has at least ten counts. CDR3 amino acids: CASSPLRGGNTEAFF. DNA of the CDR3: TGTGCCAGCTCACCCCTCAGGGGTGGGAACACTGAAGCTTTCTTT. This chain uses TRBV18 with TRBJ1-1, with D tentatively TRBD1 (6 bases). The germline V gene has CDR1 KGHSH and CDR2 LQKENI. The CDR3 runs to 15 residues. Trimming took 3 bases from V and 1 from J, leaving 12 bases between them. The full variable domain, in which reference TRBV18 and TRBJ1-1 provide the parts outside the CDR3, is NAGVMQNPRHLVRRRGQEARLRCSPMKGHSHVYWYRQLPEEGLKFMVYLQKENIIDESGMPKERFSAEFPKEGPSILRIQQVVRGDSAAYFCASSPLRGGNTEAFFGQGTRLTVV.

A remark on this clonotype: Given a much more abundant clone one base away, this may be a read error. The rearrangement joins TRBV7-2 to TRBJ2-4; 8 nucleotides agree with TRBD2. The germline CDR1 and CDR2 sequences are SGHTA and FQGNSA. This CDR3 has 17 amino acids. The CDR3 DNA reads as TGTGCCAGCAGCTCCCCTCCAGCGGGGGTTTTCTACAATGAGCGGTTCTTC. Protein: CASSSPPAGVFYNERFF.

This clonotype showed up many times. This sequence joins TRBV18 and TRBJ2-1; the match to TRBD2 covers 12 bases. Germline V gives CDR1 KGHSH, CDR2 LQKENI. This CDR3 has 17 residues. With V trimmed by 6 bases and J by 3 bases, 9 bases remained unmatched. In DNA, the CDR3 is TGTGCCAGCTCTGCCTCCTCGGGACTAGCGGGCTACAATGAGCAGTTCTTC. Translation gives CASSASSGLAGYNEQFF.

The sample holds many counts of this clonotype. The chain has TRBV4-1 and TRBJ2-3; D not certain. Germline V CDR1 and CDR2: MGHRA, YSYEKL. This CDR3 has 17 amino acids. V was pared by 4 bases and J by 6 bases, with 23 bases between. CDR3 amino acids: CASSLGPGSLIEDTQYF. The CDR3 coding sequence is TGCGCCAGCAGCCTTGGACCCGGGTCTCTCATTGAGGATACGCAGTATTTT.

This clonotype appeared many times. The gene calls are TRBV10-3 and TRBJ1-1; tentative D call: TRBD1 (5 bases). The V end lost 2 bases, the J end lost 0 bases, and 13 bases lay between the germline ends. Germline V gene sequence: CDR1 ENHRY, CDR2 SYGVKD. The CDR3 covers 16 residues. The CDR3 coding sequence is TGTGCCATCAGTGAGGGGGGGAGGCAGATGAACACTGAAGCTTTCTTT. Amino acids: CAISEGGRQMNTEAFF.

This clonotype was seen ten or more times. The CDR3 is CASSFWLAGTGELFF. Written as DNA, the CDR3 is TGTGCCAGCAGTTTTTGGCTAGCGGGAACCGGGGAGCTGTTTTTT. The chain combines TRBV12-3 or TRBV12-4 with TRBJ2-2; TRBD2 matches 9 bases. CDR3 length: 15 amino acids. V dropped 3 bases and J dropped 5; count of bases not matched to a gene: 4.

V and J are TRBV6-2 or TRBV6-3 and TRBJ2-3, with D maybe TRBD2 (6 bases). The CDR3 covers 14 residues. V shed 0 bases and J shed 7 bases, with 11 bases lying between them. Germline V gives CDR1 MNHEY, CDR2 SVGEGT. The CDR3 bases are TGTGCCAGCAGTTACTCCGGGAGCAGAAATACGCAGTATTTT. This translates into CASSYSGSRNTQYF.

This clonotype was seen only a few times. This may be a read error, as it is one base from a much larger clone. V is TRBV5-1 and J is TRBJ2-1, with D unresolved. CDR3 length: 14 residues. The germline V gene encodes CDR1 SGHRS and CDR2 YFSETQ. The CDR3 sequence: CAGSLNGRYSGQFF. In DNA, the CDR3 is TGCGCCGGCAGCTTGAATGGGCGCTATAGTGGGCAGTTCTTC.

This clonotype was recorded at least ten times. This rearrangement joins TRBV20-1 to TRBJ2-3; 8 bases line up with TRBD2. Germline V CDR1 and CDR2: DFQATT, SNEGSKA (reference sequence). The length of the CDR3 is 14 residues. J gave up 2 bases and V 2 bases, and 3 bases lay outside the gene matches. In nucleotides, the CDR3 is TGCAGTGCTAGATTAGCGGGGTCCACAGATACGCAGTATTTT. It encodes CSARLAGSTDTQYF.

This clonotype was seen a handful of times. DNA for the CDR3: TGTGCCAGCAGTTACTCCGGCGGGGGCTACGAGCAGTACTTC. Translated: CASSYSGGGYEQYF. The V call is TRBV6-5, the J call TRBJ2-7; TRBD2 aligns across 7 bases. In germline, CDR1 is MNHEY, CDR2 SVGAGI. The V segment lost 0 bases and the J segment 3 bases; nucleotides outside the gene matches: 2. The CDR3 totals 14 residues.

This clonotype was found a few times. V and J are TRBV5-1 and TRBJ1-2; D is ambiguous. The CDR3 extends over 14 amino acids. Germline values: CDR1 SGHRS, CDR2 YFSETQ. Trimming took 0 bases from V and 10 from J, leaving 16 bases between them. CDR3 amino acids: CASSLGLSHPSYTF. The CDR3 DNA sequence: TGCGCCAGCAGCTTGGGCCTCAGCCACCCCTCCTACACCTTC.

This clonotype was observed once. Only one base separates this from a far larger clonotype, so it likely reflects a read error. The chain recombines TRBV3-2 with TRBJ2-1. TRBV3-2 is a listed pseudogene. The CDR3 loop spans 16 amino acids. The CDR3, as DNA: TGTGCCAGCAGCCATGATCTTGGGTGGGGCTACAATGAGCAGTTCTTC. This gives the protein CASSHDLGWGYNEQFF.

This clonotype was counted many times. The chain carries TRBV12-3 or TRBV12-4 and TRBJ2-2; TRBD1 matches at 8 bases. The CDR3 has 17 residues. The V and J ends lost 6 bases and 5 bases, in that order; junction bases with no gene match: 14. The CDR3 protein is CASSPAETGVGTGELFF. In DNA form, the CDR3 reads TGTGCCAGCAGCCCCGCCGAGACAGGGGTAGGAACCGGGGAGCTGTTTTTT.